The next 16 T cell receptor beta chains were all read from a single sample in a study of cytomegalovirus exposure and HLA in healthy donors. The study ran its PCR with 60 Vbeta and 13 Jbeta primers. Here immunoSEQ multiplex PCR was the method, and the copy in TCRdb shows in-frame clones only, minus some. Among about 150,000 clones listed, 60% to 85% were seen once. The sequenced material came from PBMCs. These receptors were obtained from a woman between 45 and 65 years old in good health and CMV-seropositive.

The chain combines TRBV7-2 with TRBJ2-1; TRBD1 matches at 7 bases. Germline-derived CDR1 and CDR2 are SGHTA and FQGNSA. The length of the CDR3 is 14 residues. V shed 0 bases and J 6 bases; nucleotides not matched to a gene: 2. The CDR3 reads CASSLARDSNEQFF. The CDR3 DNA follows: TGTGCCAGCAGCTTAGCCCGGGACAGCAATGAGCAGTTCTTC.

The table lists this clone with a count of one. V and J are TRBV5-4 and TRBJ2-3; possible D gene TRBD1, 5 bases. The CDR3 sequence is 14 residues long. V dropped 2 bases and J dropped 1 base, with 8 bases sitting between them. The V gene's germline CDR1 is SGHNT and CDR2 YYREEE (reference sequence). CDR3 amino acids: CASSFGRGTDTQYF. Here the CDR3 DNA reads TGTGCCAGCAGCTTCGGCAGGGGCACAGATACGCAGTATTTT.

The sample holds a few counts of this clone. This chain connects TRBV19 to TRBJ1-1, with D maybe TRBD1 (6 bases). Germline CDR1 and CDR2: LNHDA and SQIVND (reference sequence). This CDR3 spans 15 amino acids. Trimming pared 7 bases from V and 6 bases from J, leaving 21 bases between. The CDR3 spells CASTRGQGRAPEAFF. The CDR3 nucleotides read TGTGCCAGTACGCGGGGGCAGGGGAGGGCTCCTGAAGCTTTCTTT.

The chain joins TRBV28 to TRBJ1-1, with 8 bases that match TRBD1. Germline CDR1 and CDR2: MDHEN and SYDVKM. The CDR3 is 14 amino acids. V trimming: 6 bases; J trimming: 1 base; junction bases outside the gene matches: 4. CDR3: CASSTGGGNTEAFF. The CDR3 DNA reads TGTGCCAGCAGCACAGGGGGGGGGAACACTGAAGCTTTCTTT.

This chain joins TRBV6-6 and TRBJ1-1; D perhaps matches TRBD1 (5 bases). Trimming removed 4 bases at V and 5 bases at J, with 14 bases between. CDR1 is MNHNY and CDR2 is SVGAGI in the germline V gene (reference sequence). The CDR3 runs to 14 residues. CDR3 in DNA: TGTGCCAGCAGTTCGGGACGGGGGGATACTGAAGCTTTCTTT. The encoded protein is CASSSGRGDTEAFF.

The chain combines TRBV11-2 with TRBJ1-2, with 7 positions matching TRBD1. V trimming: 4 bases; J trimming: 3 bases; junction bases outside the gene matches: 8. This CDR3 spans 15 amino acids. From germline, CDR1 is SGHAT and CDR2 FQNNGV. The CDR3 loop reads CASSSFGRGDYGYTF. In DNA form, the CDR3 reads TGTGCCAGCAGCTCCTTCGGCAGGGGGGACTATGGCTACACCTTC.

The V and J genes are TRBV27 and TRBJ2-3, with TRBD1 identical over 10 bases. Per the germline V gene, CDR1 is MNHEY and CDR2 is SMNVEV (reference sequence). This CDR3 comprises 17 residues. V lost 3 bases to trimming and J lost 2 bases; unmatched junction nucleotides: 8. The CDR3 protein is CASSFSDRGQTTDTQYF. As DNA, the CDR3 is TGTGCCAGCAGTTTCTCCGACAGGGGGCAAACCACAGATACGCAGTATTTT.

This rearrangement joins TRBV29-1 to TRBJ1-2; possible D gene TRBD1, 5 bases. V shed 6 bases and J shed 3 bases, with 17 bases lying between them. The CDR3 is made up of 14 amino acids. The germline V gene encodes CDR1 SQVTM and CDR2 ANQGSEA. The CDR3 loop is CSVAQEGWDYGYTF. The CDR3 coding sequence is TGCAGCGTCGCACAGGAGGGGTGGGACTATGGCTACACCTTC.

This clone has just one count. The V gene is TRBV5-1, the J gene TRBJ2-5; 8 nucleotides align to TRBD1. CDR1 and CDR2 from the germline V gene are SGHRS and YFSETQ. The CDR3 runs 14 residues. The junction had 6 bases not matched to a gene; V was cut back by 3 bases and J by 5 bases. The CDR3, as DNA: TGCGCCAGCAGCTGGCAGGGGGCTCGGGAGACCCAGTACTTC. Amino acid sequence: CASSWQGARETQYF.

The CDR3 loop is CASSRSNREGRQVQYF. The CDR3 nucleotides read TGTGCCAGCAGCCGTTCTAACCGGGAGGGAAGGCAAGTGCAGTACTTC. The rearrangement uses TRBV7-9 and TRBJ2-7, with 8 bases aligning to TRBD2. The CDR3 is 16 amino acids. The germline V gene encodes CDR1 SEHNR and CDR2 FQNEAQ (reference sequence). Trimming at V came to 5 bases and at J to 9 bases, leaving 18 bases not matched to a gene.

The genes are TRBV13 and TRBJ2-2, with 13 bases fitting TRBD2. CDR1 PRHDT and CDR2 FYEKMQ come from the germline V gene (reference sequence). The V and J ends lost 5 bases and 6 bases, in that order; junction bases with no gene match: 6. This CDR3 is 16 amino acids long. CDR3: CASSPGTSGNAGELFF. The CDR3 DNA sequence: TGTGCCAGCAGCCCGGGGACTAGCGGGAATGCCGGGGAGCTGTTTTTT.

This clone was seen just once. The CDR3 region is CASSEAREDTQYF. CDR3 coding DNA: TGTGCCAGCAGTGAGGCGCGGGAGGATACGCAGTATTTT. This chain joins TRBV2 and TRBJ2-3; 7 bases match TRBD2. In germline, CDR1 is SNHLY, CDR2 FYNNEI. This CDR3 has 13 amino acids. V shed 3 bases, J shed 6 bases, and the junction held 3 bases outside the gene matches.

The genes are TRBV19 and TRBJ2-5, with TRBD2 as a possible D gene (7 bases). This CDR3 contains 16 residues. The V end lost 4 bases, the J end lost 1 base, and 16 bases lay between the germline ends. Germline CDR1 reads LNHDA; CDR2 reads SQIVND (reference sequence). CDR3 sequence: CASSTPGRGGQETQYF. The CDR3 coding sequence is TGTGCCAGTAGTACCCCTGGGAGGGGGGGCCAAGAGACCCAGTACTTC.

V is TRBV29-1 and J is TRBJ2-7; D remains ambiguous. CDR3 size: 12 residues. V was pared by 5 bases and J by 6 bases, with 14 bases between. Germline lookup yields CDR1 SQVTM and CDR2 ANQGSEA. The CDR3 coding sequence is TGCAGCGTTTGGGTTCCGTCGGGCGAGCAGTACTTC. Residues: CSVWVPSGEQYF.

The chain couples TRBV2 to TRBJ1-5, with D perhaps TRBD1 (5 bases). This CDR3 has 14 amino acids. Germline CDR1 reads SNHLY; CDR2 reads FYNNEI. The ends were cut back, 5 bases at V and 7 bases at J, with 15 bases in the middle. CDR3 region: CASSPAGSRQPQHF. In DNA, the CDR3 is TGTGCCAGCAGTCCAGCAGGGTCCAGGCAGCCCCAGCATTTT. Variable domain in full (rest from reference TRBV2 and TRBJ1-5): EPEVTQTPSHQVTQMGQEVILRCVPISNHLYFYWYRQILGQKVEFLVSFYNNEISEKSEIFDDQFSVERPDGSNFTLKIRSTKLEDSAMYFCASSPAGSRQPQHFGDGTRLSIL.

This rearrangement joins TRBV27 to TRBJ2-7, with 8 bases fitting TRBD1. The CDR3 length is 15 residues. CDR1 is MNHEY and CDR2 is SMNVEV in the germline V gene (reference sequence). Unmatched junction bases numbered 7, after V lost 6 bases and J lost 0 bases. DNA for the CDR3: TGTGCCAGCAGCTTTAGACAGGGGATCTCCTACGAGCAGTACTTC. Protein product: CASSFRQGISYEQYF.